These 8 T cell receptor beta chains came from one sample sequenced in a study of T cell responses to AZD1222 COVID-19 vaccine (dated by TCRdb to the early 2020s). Library construction relied on the immunoSEQ multiplex PCR assay. TCRdb re-hosts the immuneACCESS table, in-frame sequences only. Its copies lack some clones; in the studies checked, an unresolved V gene accounts for under half of them, and the cause for the rest is not known. Counted in this sample were 170,000 or so clones; around 88% of them appeared once. The biggest ten clones account for about 9.9% of the sample. Reading the label with the study, this specimen's time point is: about 28 days (+/-7) after the second vaccine dose. Here the sequenced sample was peripheral blood, taken 28 days after the second AZD1222 dose. The receptors come from an adult who received the AZD1222 COVID-19 vaccine.

This chain uses TRBV9 with TRBJ2-5, with D hard to call. The V gene lost 1 base and the J gene lost 3 bases, with 7 bases spanning the gap. The CDR3 spans 13 residues. Germline V gene lookup returns CDR1 SGDLS and CDR2 YYNGEE. The CDR3 loop reads CASSVRQKETQYF. The CDR3 DNA reads TGTGCCAGCAGCGTACGACAAAAAGAGACCCAGTACTTC.

This clone is a singleton in its sample. This rearrangement joins TRBV7-9 to TRBJ2-7; 8 bases are shared with TRBD1. Trimming took 3 bases from V and 7 from J; bases not matched to a gene: 11. The germline CDR1 and CDR2 sequences are SEHNR and FQNEAQ (reference sequence). The CDR3 spans 15 residues. CDR3 nucleotides: TGTGCCAGCAGCTTCTTTCGCAGGGGGCGGGAAGAGCAGTACTTC. Translating gives CASSFFRRGREEQYF.

This clone was recorded once. V gene TRBV18 combines with J gene TRBJ2-7; D is uncertain. This CDR3 has 14 amino acids. Germline-derived CDR1 and CDR2 are KGHSH and LQKENI. The V gene lost 1 base and the J gene lost 3 bases, with 10 bases spanning the gap. The CDR3 DNA follows: TGTGCCAGCTCACCACAGGGAATTGGCTACGAGCAGTACTTC. Translation: CASSPQGIGYEQYF.

The rearrangement links TRBV27 to TRBJ2-7, with 15 positions matching TRBD2. The CDR3 is 16 amino acids. The trim removed 5 bases at V and 7 bases at J, leaving 9 bases unmatched. The germline gives CDR1 MNHEY, CDR2 SMNVEV (reference sequence). The CDR3 DNA follows: TGTGCCAGCAGTCGATGGACTAGCGGGGGGGCGGGGGAGCAGTACTTC. Translation: CASSRWTSGGAGEQYF.

J is TRBJ2-3 and V is TRBV3-1 (or the pseudogene TRBV3-2); 9 bases line up with TRBD2. The CDR3 is made up of 16 amino acids. V gave up 0 bases and J gave up 3 bases; unmatched junction bases: 4. The germline gives CDR1 LGHDT, CDR2 YNNKEL (reference sequence). CDR3 protein: CASSQDPSGDTDTQYF. The CDR3 bases are TGTGCCAGCAGCCAAGATCCTAGCGGGGATACAGATACGCAGTATTTT.

V usage is TRBV5-1 and J usage is TRBJ2-1; D unclear. Germline CDR1 is SGHRS and CDR2 is YFSETQ. The CDR3 is 14 amino acids. The V end was cut by 0 bases, the J end by 8 bases, with 12 bases between. CDR3 loop: CASSLGDKIDEQFF. The CDR3, as DNA: TGCGCCAGCAGCTTGGGAGACAAAATCGATGAGCAGTTCTTC.

This clone has just a few counts. The chain employs TRBV6-2 or TRBV6-3 and TRBJ1-5; a possible D gene is TRBD1 (5 bases). CDR1 is MNHEY and CDR2 is SVGEGT in the germline V gene. CDR3 length equals 14 residues. Trimming removed 7 bases at V and 0 bases at J, with 10 bases between. The CDR3, as DNA: TGTGCCAGCACCCCCGGGGGTAGCAATCAGCCCCAGCATTTT. It is translated as CASTPGGSNQPQHF.

The CDR3: CASTPAAGGHEQYF. The CDR3 coding sequence is TGTGCCAGCACCCCGGCGGCAGGGGGGCACGAGCAGTACTTC. This rearrangement joins TRBV27 to TRBJ2-7, with D maybe TRBD1 (7 bases). V lost 7 bases and J lost 5, with 18 bases in between. The length of the CDR3 is 14 residues. CDR1 is MNHEY, CDR2 SMNVEV, per germline (reference sequence).